This TCR beta chain comes out of a study of T cells in narcolepsy. Study findings and constraints: Healthy controls reportedly lacked the autoreactive clonotypes serially found in patients' blood. No autoreactive T cell clone sequences appeared in some memory CD4+ repertoires.

Details on this clone: The target antigen is unknown.

The assay was immunoSEQ multiplex PCR, and TCRdb's table has in-frame clones only and misses some. The sample has about 27,000 clones, approximately 78% seen once. Germline CDR1 is SGHVS and CDR2 is FQNEAQ. J gave up 11 bases and V 8 bases, and 18 bases lay outside the gene matches. The CDR3 consists of 15 residues. This clonotype originated in a human donor with narcolepsy. The rearrangement uses TRBV7-8 and TRBJ2-3; 8 bases line up with TRBD2. The material sequenced was CD45RA- memory CD4+ T cells from PBMCs. The CDR3 bases are TGTGCCAGCTCCTTAGTTCGGGGGGGGCGGCCGATGCAGTATTTT. This gives the protein CASSLVRGGRPMQYF.